This T cell receptor beta chain was identified in a study of blood T cell repertoires in COVID-19. Authors' data handling: Estimated nucleated cell counts came from reference gene primer amplification. Measured with immunoSEQ multiplex PCR; TCRdb has only the in-frame clones, and not every one. V, J and clone size derive from that table, while D and trimming were established from the DNA sequence. The data contain some 150,000 clones, under 85% of them singletons. V gave up 3 bases and J gave up 1 base; unmatched junction bases: 7. Germline-derived CDR1 and CDR2 are LGHNA and YNFKEQ. The CDR3 sequence is 16 residues long.

The material sequenced was PBMCs or T cells enriched from blood (not recorded which). This clonotype was obtained from a woman under 30 who had been exposed to COVID-19. The V gene is TRBV4-2, the J gene TRBJ2-3; 7 nucleotides line up with TRBD2. The CDR3 loop reads CASSHLRAGGTDTQYF. The CDR3 region has the DNA TGTGCCAGCAGCCACTTGCGGGCGGGAGGCACAGATACGCAGTATTTT.